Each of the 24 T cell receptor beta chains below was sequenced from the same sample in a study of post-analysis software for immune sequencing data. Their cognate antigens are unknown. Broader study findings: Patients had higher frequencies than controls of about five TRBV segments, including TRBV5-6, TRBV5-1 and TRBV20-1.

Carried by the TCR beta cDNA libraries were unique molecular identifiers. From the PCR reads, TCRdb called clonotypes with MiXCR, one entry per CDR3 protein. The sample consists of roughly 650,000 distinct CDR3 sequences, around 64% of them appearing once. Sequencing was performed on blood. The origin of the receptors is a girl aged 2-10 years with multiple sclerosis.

As DNA, the CDR3 is TGTGCCAGCAGTTTTAGCGGGAAACCCCACGAGCAGTACTTC. Translating it yields CASSFSGKPHEQYF. The chain couples TRBV6-1 to TRBJ2-7; TRBD2 aligns across 8 bases. Trimming cost V 5 bases and J 5 bases; bases outside gene matches: 8. The CDR3 consists of 14 residues. The germline V gene encodes CDR1 MNHNS and CDR2 SASEGT.

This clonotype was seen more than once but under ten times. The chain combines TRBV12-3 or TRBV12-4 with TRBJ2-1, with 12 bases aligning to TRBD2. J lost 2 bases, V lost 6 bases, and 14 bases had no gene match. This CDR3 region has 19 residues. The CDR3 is CASSSILAGGLWAYNEQFF. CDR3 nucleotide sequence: TGTGCCAGCAGCTCCATACTAGCGGGGGGCCTCTGGGCCTACAATGAGCAGTTCTTC.

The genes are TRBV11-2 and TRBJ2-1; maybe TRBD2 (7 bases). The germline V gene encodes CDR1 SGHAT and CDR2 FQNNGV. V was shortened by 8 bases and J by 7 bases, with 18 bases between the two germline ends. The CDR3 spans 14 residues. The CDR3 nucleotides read TGTGCCAGCGCCGTTGGGGGGGGCTGGAATGAGCAGTTCTTC. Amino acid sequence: CASAVGGGWNEQFF. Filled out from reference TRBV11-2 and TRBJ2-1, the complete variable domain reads EAGVAQSPRYKIIEKRQSVAFWCNPISGHATLYWYQQILGQGPKLLIQFQNNGVVDDSQLPKDRFSAERLKGVDSTLKIQPAKLEDSAVYLCASAVGGGWNEQFFGPGTRLTVL.

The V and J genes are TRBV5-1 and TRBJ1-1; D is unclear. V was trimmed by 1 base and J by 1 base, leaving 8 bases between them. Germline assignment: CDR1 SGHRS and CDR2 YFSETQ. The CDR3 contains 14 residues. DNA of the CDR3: TGCGCCAGCAGCTTGTGGCAGCCGAACACTGAAGCTTTCTTT. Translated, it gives CASSLWQPNTEAFF. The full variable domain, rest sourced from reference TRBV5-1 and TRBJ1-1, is KAGVTQTPRYLIKTRGQQVTLSCSPISGHRSVSWYQQTPGQGLQFLFEYFSETQRNKGNFPGRFSGRQFSNSRSEMNVSTLELGDSALYLCASSLWQPNTEAFFGQGTRLTVV.

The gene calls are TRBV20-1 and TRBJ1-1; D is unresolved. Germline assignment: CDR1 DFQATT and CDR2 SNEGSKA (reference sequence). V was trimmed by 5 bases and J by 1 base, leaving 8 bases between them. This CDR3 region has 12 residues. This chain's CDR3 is CSAYDQNTEAFF. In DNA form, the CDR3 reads TGCAGTGCTTACGACCAGAACACTGAAGCTTTCTTT.

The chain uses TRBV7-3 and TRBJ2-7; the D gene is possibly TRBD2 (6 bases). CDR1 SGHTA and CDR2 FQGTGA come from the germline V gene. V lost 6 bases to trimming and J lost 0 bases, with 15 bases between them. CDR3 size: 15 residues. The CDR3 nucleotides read TGTGCCAGCAGTCTCCACCGGGACTGCTCCTACGAGCAGTACTTC. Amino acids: CASSLHRDCSYEQYF. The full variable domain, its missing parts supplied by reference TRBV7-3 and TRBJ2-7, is GAGVSQTPSNKVTEKGKYVELRCDPISGHTALYWYRQSLGQGPEFLIYFQGTGAADDSGLPNDRFFAVRPEGSVSTLKIQRTERGDSAVYLCASSLHRDCSYEQYFGPGTRLTVT.

The CDR3 nucleotides are TGTGCCAGCGGGACAGGCGGCTGGAATGAGCAGTTCTTC. Protein sequence: CASGTGGWNEQFF. The rearrangement uses TRBV27 and TRBJ2-1; 8 bases match TRBD1. Germline lookup yields CDR1 MNHEY and CDR2 SMNVEV (reference sequence). CDR3 length equals 13 residues. V lost 8 bases and J lost 7; bases outside the gene matches: 7.

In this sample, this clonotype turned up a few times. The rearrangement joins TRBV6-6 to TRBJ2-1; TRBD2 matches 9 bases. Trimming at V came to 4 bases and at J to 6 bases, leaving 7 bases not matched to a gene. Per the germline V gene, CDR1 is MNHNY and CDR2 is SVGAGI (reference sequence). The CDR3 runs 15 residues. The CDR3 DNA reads TGTGCCAGCAGTTCCCCGGGACTAGCTGTCAATGAGCAGTTCTTC. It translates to CASSSPGLAVNEQFF.

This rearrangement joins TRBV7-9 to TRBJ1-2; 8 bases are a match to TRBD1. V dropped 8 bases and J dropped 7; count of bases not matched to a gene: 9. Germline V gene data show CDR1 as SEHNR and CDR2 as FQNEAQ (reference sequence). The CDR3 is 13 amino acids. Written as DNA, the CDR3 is TGTGCCAGCTACGACGACAGGGGCACTGGCTACACCTTC. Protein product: CASYDDRGTGYTF.

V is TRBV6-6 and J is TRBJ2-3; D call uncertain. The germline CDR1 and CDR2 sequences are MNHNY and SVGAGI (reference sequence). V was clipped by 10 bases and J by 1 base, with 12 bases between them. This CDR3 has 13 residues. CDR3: CATQTPRTDTQYF. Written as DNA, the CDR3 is TGTGCCACCCAGACTCCCCGCACAGATACGCAGTATTTT.

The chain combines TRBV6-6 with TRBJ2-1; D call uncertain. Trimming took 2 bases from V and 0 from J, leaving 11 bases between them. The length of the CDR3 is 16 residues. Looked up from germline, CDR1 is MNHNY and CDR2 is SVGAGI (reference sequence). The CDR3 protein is CASSYPVGLSYNEQFF. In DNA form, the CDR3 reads TGTGCCAGCAGTTACCCCGTGGGCCTCTCCTACAATGAGCAGTTCTTC.

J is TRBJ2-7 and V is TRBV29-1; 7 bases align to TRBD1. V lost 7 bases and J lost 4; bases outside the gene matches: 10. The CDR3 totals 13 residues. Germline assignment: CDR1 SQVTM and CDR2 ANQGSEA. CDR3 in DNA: TGCAGCGCCTTGGGACAGTTTGGTTACGAGCAGTACTTC. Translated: CSALGQFGYEQYF.

This chain's CDR3 is CASSLGQISGANVLTF. DNA of the CDR3: TGTGCCAGCAGTTTAGGACAGATCTCTGGGGCCAACGTCCTGACTTTC. The chain has TRBV27 and TRBJ2-6; the D gene is possibly TRBD1 (6 bases). This CDR3 has 16 residues. Germline CDR1 is MNHEY and CDR2 is SMNVEV (reference sequence). The V end lost 2 bases, the J end lost 0 bases, and 8 bases lay between the germline ends.

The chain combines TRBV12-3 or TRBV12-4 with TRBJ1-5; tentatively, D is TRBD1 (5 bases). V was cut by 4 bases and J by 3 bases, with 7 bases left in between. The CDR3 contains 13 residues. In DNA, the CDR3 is TGTGCCAGCAGTTCCGGACACAATCAGCCCCAGCATTTT. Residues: CASSSGHNQPQHF.

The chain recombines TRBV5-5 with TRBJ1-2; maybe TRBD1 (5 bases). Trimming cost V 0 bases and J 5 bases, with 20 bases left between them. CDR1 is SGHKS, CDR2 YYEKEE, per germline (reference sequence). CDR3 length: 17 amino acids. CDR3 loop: CASSLGGYPGRRYGYTF. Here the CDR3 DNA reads TGTGCCAGCAGCTTGGGGGGTTATCCGGGACGGAGATATGGCTACACCTTC.

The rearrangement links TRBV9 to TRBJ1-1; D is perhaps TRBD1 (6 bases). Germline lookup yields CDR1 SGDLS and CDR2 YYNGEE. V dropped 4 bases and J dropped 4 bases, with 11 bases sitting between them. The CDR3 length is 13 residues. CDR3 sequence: CASSPGDITEAFF. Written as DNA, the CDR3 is TGTGCCAGCAGCCCCGGGGACATCACTGAAGCTTTCTTT.

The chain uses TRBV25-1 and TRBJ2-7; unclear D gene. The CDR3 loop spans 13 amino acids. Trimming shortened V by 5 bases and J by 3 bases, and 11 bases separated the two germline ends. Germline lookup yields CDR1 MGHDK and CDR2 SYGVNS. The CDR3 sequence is CASSRQDHYEQYF. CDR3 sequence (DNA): TGTGCCAGCAGTCGGCAGGATCACTACGAGCAGTACTTC.

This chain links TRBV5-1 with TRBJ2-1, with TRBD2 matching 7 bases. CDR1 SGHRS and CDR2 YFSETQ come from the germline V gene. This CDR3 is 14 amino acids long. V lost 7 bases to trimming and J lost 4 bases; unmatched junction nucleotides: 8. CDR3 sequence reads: CASSRGVGYNEQFF. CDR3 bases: TGCGCCAGCTCCCGGGGGGTCGGTTACAATGAGCAGTTCTTC.

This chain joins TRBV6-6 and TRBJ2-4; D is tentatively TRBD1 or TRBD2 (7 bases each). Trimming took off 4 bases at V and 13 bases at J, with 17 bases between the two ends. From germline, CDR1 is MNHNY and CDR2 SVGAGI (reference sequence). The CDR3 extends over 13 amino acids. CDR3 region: CASSWGAGGGQYF. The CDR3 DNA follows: TGTGCCAGCAGTTGGGGGGCAGGGGGGGGGCAGTACTTC.

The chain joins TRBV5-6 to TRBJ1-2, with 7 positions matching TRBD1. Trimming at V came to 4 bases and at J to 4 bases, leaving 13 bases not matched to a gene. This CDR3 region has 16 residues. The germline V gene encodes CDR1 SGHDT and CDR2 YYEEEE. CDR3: CASSQAGTDSLYGYTF. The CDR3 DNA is TGTGCCAGCAGCCAGGCCGGGACAGACTCCCTCTATGGCTACACCTTC.

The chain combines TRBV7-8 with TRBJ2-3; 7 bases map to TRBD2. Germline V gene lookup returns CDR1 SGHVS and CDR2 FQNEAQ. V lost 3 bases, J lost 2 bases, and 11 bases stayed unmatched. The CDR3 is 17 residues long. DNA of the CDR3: TGTGCCAGCAGCTTCCCAGCGGGGAAGTCGGACACAGATACGCAGTATTTT. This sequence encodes CASSFPAGKSDTDTQYF.

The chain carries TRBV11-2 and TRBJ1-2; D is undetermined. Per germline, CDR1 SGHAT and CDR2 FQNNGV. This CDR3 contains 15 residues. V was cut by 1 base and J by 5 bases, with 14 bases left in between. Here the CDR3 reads CASSLAPGPGYGYTF. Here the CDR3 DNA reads TGTGCCAGCAGCTTAGCCCCCGGGCCGGGGTATGGCTACACCTTC.

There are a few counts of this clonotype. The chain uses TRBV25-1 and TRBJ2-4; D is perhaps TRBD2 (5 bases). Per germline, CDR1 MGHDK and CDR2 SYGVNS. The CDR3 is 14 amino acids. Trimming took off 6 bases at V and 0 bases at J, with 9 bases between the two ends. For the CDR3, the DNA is TGTGCCAGCAGCGGGGTCGGAGCCAAAAACATTCAGTACTTC. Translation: CASSGVGAKNIQYF.

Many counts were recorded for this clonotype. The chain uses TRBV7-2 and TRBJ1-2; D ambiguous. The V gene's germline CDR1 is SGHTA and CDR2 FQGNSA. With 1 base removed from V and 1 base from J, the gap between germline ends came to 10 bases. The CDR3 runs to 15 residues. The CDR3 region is CASSLVVSDNYGYTF. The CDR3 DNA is TGTGCCAGCAGCTTAGTCGTCTCAGATAACTATGGCTACACCTTC. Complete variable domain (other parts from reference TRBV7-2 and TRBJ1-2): GAGVSQSPSNKVTEKGKDVELRCDPISGHTALYWYRQSLGQGLEFLIYFQGNSAPDKSGLPSDRFSAERTGGSVSTLTIQRTQQEDSAVYLCASSLVVSDNYGYTFGSGTRLTVV.